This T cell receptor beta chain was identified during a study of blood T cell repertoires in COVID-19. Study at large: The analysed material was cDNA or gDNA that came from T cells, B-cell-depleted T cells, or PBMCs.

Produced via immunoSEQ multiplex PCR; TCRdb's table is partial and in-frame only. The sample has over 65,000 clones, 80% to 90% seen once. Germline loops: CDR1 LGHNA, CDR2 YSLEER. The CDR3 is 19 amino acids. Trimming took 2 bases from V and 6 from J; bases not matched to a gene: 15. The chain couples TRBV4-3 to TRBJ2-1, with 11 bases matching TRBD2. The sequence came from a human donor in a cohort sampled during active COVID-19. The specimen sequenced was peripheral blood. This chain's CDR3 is CASSQLPLAGGRGGNEQFF. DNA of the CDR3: TGCGCCAGCAGCCAATTGCCGCTAGCGGGAGGAAGAGGGGGCAATGAGCAGTTCTTC.